A selection of T cell receptor beta chains follows, all from one sample in a study of neurological immune-mediated disorders. TCRdb re-called the 5' RACE reads with MiXCR, one entry per CDR3 protein. Seen here are roughly 10,000 distinct CDR3 sequences, about 22% observed once, and the top ten hold roughly 13%. The material sequenced was CD8+ T cells from blood. These receptors were obtained from a woman in her thirties or forties with multiple sclerosis. Each CDR3 is given with its conserved first and last residue. The D gene is left open where the match is weak. Expanded clones get a size class; other rows say once, few or many, or leave the size out.

cdr3_aa	cdr3_nt	d_call	v_call	j_call	clone_size
CASSSDRGKKLFF	TGTGCCAGCAGTTCGGACAGGGGAAAAAAACTGTTTTTT	TRBD1	TRBV27	TRBJ1-4	medium-sized
CASSPTSGGINEQFF	TGTGCCAGCAGCCCAACTAGCGGGGGGATCAATGAGCAGTTCTTC	TRBD2	TRBV7-2	TRBJ2-1	many
CASSQSVQGAVGNEQFF	TGTGCCAGCAGCCAATCGGTGCAGGGGGCGGTCGGTAATGAGCAGTTCTTC	TRBD1	TRBV3-1	TRBJ2-1	medium-sized
CASSEDRGLNYGYTF	TGTGCCAGCAGTGAAGACAGGGGACTAAACTATGGCTACACCTTC	TRBD1	TRBV2	TRBJ1-2	many
CASSLVGSTDTQYF	TGTGCCAGCAGCTTAGTCGGCAGCACAGATACGCAGTATTTT	-	TRBV7-8	TRBJ2-3	medium-sized
CASSLAGQEAFF	TGTGCCAGCAGCTTAGCCGGACAGGAAGCTTTCTTT	-	TRBV7-9	TRBJ1-1	many
CASRVPGTYEQYF	TGCGCCAGCAGGGTACCAGGGACCTACGAGCAGTACTTC	-	TRBV5-1	TRBJ2-7	-
CASSRCRFSGANVLTF	TGTGCCAGCAGCAGGTGTAGATTCTCTGGGGCCAACGTCCTGACTTTC	-	TRBV21-1	TRBJ2-6	many
CATSRGGNTEAFF	TGTGCCACCAGCAGAGGCGGGAACACTGAAGCTTTCTTT	-	TRBV15	TRBJ1-1	medium-sized
CSAREGMKSNQPQHF	TGCAGTGCTAGAGAAGGGATGAAGAGCAATCAGCCCCAGCATTTT	-	TRBV20-1	TRBJ1-5	medium-sized
CASSRGGELFF	TGCGCCAGCAGTAGGGGCGGGGAGCTGTTTTTT	-	TRBV10-2	TRBJ2-2	few
CSARDRSRNQPQHF	TGCAGTGCTAGAGACCGGTCCCGCAATCAGCCCCAGCATTTT	-	TRBV20-1	TRBJ1-5	-
CSVEDPPYGYTF	TGCAGCGTTGAAGATCCTCCCTATGGCTACACCTTC	-	TRBV29-1	TRBJ1-2	many
CASSGTVTEAFF	TGTGCCAGCAGCGGGACAGTGACTGAAGCTTTCTTT	TRBD1	TRBV12-3/TRBV12-4	TRBJ1-1	many
CASSSGAGGRGGYTF	TGTGCCAGCAGTTCGGGGGCTGGGGGTCGGGGTGGCTACACCTTC	-	TRBV27	TRBJ1-2	many
CATSDSLDPDTQYF	TGTGCCACCAGTGACAGTCTAGATCCAGATACGCAGTATTTT	-	TRBV24-1	TRBJ2-3	-
CASSDFRGSYEQYF	TGTGCCAGCAGTGATTTCAGGGGATCCTACGAGCAGTACTTC	-	TRBV2	TRBJ2-7	-
CASSLGQELQQFF	TGCGCCAGCAGCTTGGGACAGGAGCTCCAGCAGTTCTTC	-	TRBV5-1	TRBJ2-1	many
CASSQVRLWATGELFF	TGTGCCAGCAGCCAAGTCAGACTCTGGGCCACCGGGGAGCTGTTTTTT	-	TRBV4-2	TRBJ2-2	medium-sized
CASSDRGLGYGYTF	TGCGCCAGCAGCGACAGGGGACTTGGCTATGGCTACACCTTC	TRBD1	TRBV5-1	TRBJ1-2	medium-sized
CATSRVREGYYEQYF	TGTGCCACCAGCAGAGTCCGGGAGGGCTACTACGAGCAGTACTTC	TRBD2	TRBV15	TRBJ2-7	medium-sized
CASSPRDRIPYEQYF	TGCGCCAGCAGCCCACGGGACAGGATTCCCTACGAGCAGTACTTC	TRBD1	TRBV4-1	TRBJ2-7	many
CASSPGTGGLNSPLHF	TGCGCCAGCAGCCCCGGGACAGGGGGTTTGAATTCACCCCTCCACTTT	TRBD1	TRBV5-1	TRBJ1-6	many
CASSSTGGWINSPLHF	TGCGCCAGCAGCTCGACAGGGGGCTGGATTAATTCACCCCTCCACTTT	TRBD1	TRBV5-1	TRBJ1-6	medium-sized
CSVTPGPQGEQYF	TGCAGCGTTACTCCGGGTCCCCAGGGCGAGCAGTACTTC	-	TRBV29-1	TRBJ2-7	once
CASSQVKGANEKLFF	TGCGCCAGCAGCCAGGTTAAGGGGGCTAATGAAAAACTGTTTTTT	-	TRBV4-1	TRBJ1-4	many
CASSLVAGGAGIQYF	TGTGCCAGCAGCTTGGTGGCAGGGGGCGCAGGCATTCAGTACTTC	TRBD1	TRBV5-6	TRBJ2-4	many
CSARGRDPSSYEQYF	TGCAGTGCCCGAGGAAGGGACCCGAGCTCCTACGAGCAGTACTTC	-	TRBV20-1	TRBJ2-7	-
CASSPPQYQETQYF	TGTGCCAGCAGCCCCCCCCAGTACCAAGAGACCCAGTACTTC	-	TRBV7-6	TRBJ2-5	many
CASSGLGLAANTEAFF	TGTGCCAGCAGCGGATTAGGGTTAGCGGCGAACACTGAAGCTTTCTTT	-	TRBV11-2	TRBJ1-1	medium-sized
CSARDFDRGIGELFF	TGCAGTGCTAGAGACTTCGACAGAGGAATCGGGGAGCTGTTTTTT	-	TRBV20-1	TRBJ2-2	medium-sized
CASSPWNTGELFF	TGTGCCAGCAGTCCGTGGAACACCGGGGAGCTGTTTTTT	-	TRBV12-3/TRBV12-4	TRBJ2-2	-